Below, one TCR beta chain is given with its context. What it binds is unknown. The data derive from a study of T cells after posttransplantation cyclophosphamide. Study-level points and caveats: TRB clonality was highly associated with recipient CMV seropositivity and reactivation. Blood and skin or GI T cell repertoires showed limited TRB overlap.

CDR1 SGHTA and CDR2 FQGNSA come from the germline V gene. This CDR3 region has 14 residues. V was pared by 6 bases and J by 4 bases, with 13 bases between. Method: immunoSEQ multiplex PCR; TCRdb's copy keeps in-frame clones and lacks some. The profile shows some 25,000 clones, about 82% of them singletons. This sequence was found in a woman aged 55-69 years with a blood cancer, CMV-positive, and with a related stem cell donor. This chain uses TRBV7-2 with TRBJ2-1; D might be TRBD2 (6 bases). Sequencing was carried out using PBMCs. The CDR3 reads CASSRLASYNEQFF. CDR3 in DNA: TGTGCCAGCAGTAGGCTAGCGAGTTACAATGAGCAGTTCTTC.